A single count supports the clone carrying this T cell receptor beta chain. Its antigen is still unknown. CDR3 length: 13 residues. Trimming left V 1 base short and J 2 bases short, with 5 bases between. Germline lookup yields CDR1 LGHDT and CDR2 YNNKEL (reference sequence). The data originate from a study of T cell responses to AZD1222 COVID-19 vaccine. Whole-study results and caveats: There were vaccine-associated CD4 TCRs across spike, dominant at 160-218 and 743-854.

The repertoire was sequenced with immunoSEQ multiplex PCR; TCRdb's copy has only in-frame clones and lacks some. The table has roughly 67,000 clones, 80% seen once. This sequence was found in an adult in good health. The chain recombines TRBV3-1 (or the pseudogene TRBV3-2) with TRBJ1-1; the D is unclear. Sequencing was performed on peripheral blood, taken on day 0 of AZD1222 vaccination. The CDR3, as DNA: TGTGCCAGCAGCCAAGTTTCCAACACTGAAGCTTTCTTT. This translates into CASSQVSNTEAFF.